Each of the 7 T cell receptor beta chains below was sequenced from the same sample in a study of CD8 T cells in Susac syndrome (dated by TCRdb to between 2017 and 2020). Library generation was performed with the immunoSEQ multiplex PCR assay. RNA was extracted using the RNeasy kit, and about 0.5 to 1 ug of the RNA was reverse transcribed with random hexamers. Using fastp trimming at Q25 and MiXCR clonotype assembly, TCRdb reanalyzed the public sequencing data and kept in-frame beta chains. Here each entry gathers all rows of one CDR3 protein and keeps the most common genes and DNA. The sample yields 250,000 to 300,000 distinct CDR3 sequences; over 75% were counted once. The top ten clones comprise around 0.2% of the sample. The specimen sequenced was CD8+ T cells from PBMCs. These receptors all stem from a human donor with multiple sclerosis.

The chain couples TRBV5-5 to TRBJ1-2, with unresolved D. CDR1 is SGHKS, CDR2 YYEKEE, per germline (reference sequence). CDR3 length: 12 residues. With 7 bases removed from V and 0 bases from J, the gap between germline ends came to 7 bases. This chain's CDR3 is CASSITNYGYTF. DNA for the CDR3: TGTGCCAGCTCTATAACTAACTATGGCTACACCTTC.

In DNA form, the CDR3 reads TGCGCCAGCAGCCAAGGACGGACTAGAAGTTGGGCCGGGGAGCTGTTTTTT. Translating it yields CASSQGRTRSWAGELFF. This rearrangement joins TRBV4-3 to TRBJ2-2, with TRBD2 matching 7 bases. The V segment lost 1 base and the J segment 6 bases; nucleotides outside the gene matches: 11. This CDR3 region has 17 residues. CDR1 is LGHNA and CDR2 is YSLEER in the germline V gene.

The chain joins TRBV19 to TRBJ2-2; D ambiguous. The germline V and J ends were trimmed by 6 bases and 1 base, with 9 bases remaining between them. The length of the CDR3 is 14 residues. Germline values: CDR1 LNHDA, CDR2 SQIVND (reference sequence). The CDR3, as DNA: TGTGCCAGTAGAGAACTGGTGAACACCGGGGAGCTGTTTTTT. Protein product: CASRELVNTGELFF.

The genes are TRBV19 and TRBJ2-1; 7 nucleotides align to TRBD2. V was pared by 5 bases and J by 8 bases, with 9 bases of the junction left unmatched. The length of the CDR3 is 14 residues. Germline CDR1 LNHDA, CDR2 SQIVND (reference sequence). CDR3 nucleotides: TGTGCCAGTAGTGGGAGAACTAGCGACTATGAGCAGTTCTTC. This translates into CASSGRTSDYEQFF. Together with reference TRBV19 and TRBJ2-1, the CDR3 gives the full variable domain: DGGITQSPKYLFRKEGQNVTLSCEQNLNHDAMYWYRQDPGQGLRLIYYSQIVNDFQKGDIAEGYSVSREKKESFPLTVTSAQKNPTAFYLCASSGRTSDYEQFFGPGTRLTVL.

The chain links TRBV3-1 to TRBJ2-5, with TRBD2 matching over 10 bases. Germline loops: CDR1 LGHDT, CDR2 YNNKEL (reference sequence). The CDR3 is made up of 16 amino acids. The V segment lost 4 bases and the J segment 2 bases; nucleotides outside the gene matches: 7. CDR3 sequence (DNA): TGTGCCAGCAGCCGATCCGGACTAGCGGAACAAGAGACCCAGTACTTC. Protein product: CASSRSGLAEQETQYF.

The chain is built from TRBV4-3 and TRBJ1-1, with a tentative D call TRBD1 (5 bases). Per the germline V gene, CDR1 is LGHNA and CDR2 is YSLEER. The ends were cut back, 1 base at V and 11 bases at J, with 14 bases in the middle. The CDR3 covers 13 residues. The CDR3 region is CASSQAGPFEAFF. Here the CDR3 DNA reads TGCGCCAGCAGCCAAGCGGGGCCCTTCGAGGCTTTCTTT.

This clonotype was seen a single time. The J gene is TRBJ2-2, the V gene TRBV27; D gene ambiguous. Germline CDR1 MNHEY, CDR2 SMNVEV (reference sequence). This CDR3 has 14 amino acids. Trimming stripped 0 bases from V and 4 bases from J, with 6 bases between. Written as DNA, the CDR3 is TGTGCCAGCAGTTTATCCGTGAGCACCGGGGAGCTGTTTTTT. Protein product: CASSLSVSTGELFF.